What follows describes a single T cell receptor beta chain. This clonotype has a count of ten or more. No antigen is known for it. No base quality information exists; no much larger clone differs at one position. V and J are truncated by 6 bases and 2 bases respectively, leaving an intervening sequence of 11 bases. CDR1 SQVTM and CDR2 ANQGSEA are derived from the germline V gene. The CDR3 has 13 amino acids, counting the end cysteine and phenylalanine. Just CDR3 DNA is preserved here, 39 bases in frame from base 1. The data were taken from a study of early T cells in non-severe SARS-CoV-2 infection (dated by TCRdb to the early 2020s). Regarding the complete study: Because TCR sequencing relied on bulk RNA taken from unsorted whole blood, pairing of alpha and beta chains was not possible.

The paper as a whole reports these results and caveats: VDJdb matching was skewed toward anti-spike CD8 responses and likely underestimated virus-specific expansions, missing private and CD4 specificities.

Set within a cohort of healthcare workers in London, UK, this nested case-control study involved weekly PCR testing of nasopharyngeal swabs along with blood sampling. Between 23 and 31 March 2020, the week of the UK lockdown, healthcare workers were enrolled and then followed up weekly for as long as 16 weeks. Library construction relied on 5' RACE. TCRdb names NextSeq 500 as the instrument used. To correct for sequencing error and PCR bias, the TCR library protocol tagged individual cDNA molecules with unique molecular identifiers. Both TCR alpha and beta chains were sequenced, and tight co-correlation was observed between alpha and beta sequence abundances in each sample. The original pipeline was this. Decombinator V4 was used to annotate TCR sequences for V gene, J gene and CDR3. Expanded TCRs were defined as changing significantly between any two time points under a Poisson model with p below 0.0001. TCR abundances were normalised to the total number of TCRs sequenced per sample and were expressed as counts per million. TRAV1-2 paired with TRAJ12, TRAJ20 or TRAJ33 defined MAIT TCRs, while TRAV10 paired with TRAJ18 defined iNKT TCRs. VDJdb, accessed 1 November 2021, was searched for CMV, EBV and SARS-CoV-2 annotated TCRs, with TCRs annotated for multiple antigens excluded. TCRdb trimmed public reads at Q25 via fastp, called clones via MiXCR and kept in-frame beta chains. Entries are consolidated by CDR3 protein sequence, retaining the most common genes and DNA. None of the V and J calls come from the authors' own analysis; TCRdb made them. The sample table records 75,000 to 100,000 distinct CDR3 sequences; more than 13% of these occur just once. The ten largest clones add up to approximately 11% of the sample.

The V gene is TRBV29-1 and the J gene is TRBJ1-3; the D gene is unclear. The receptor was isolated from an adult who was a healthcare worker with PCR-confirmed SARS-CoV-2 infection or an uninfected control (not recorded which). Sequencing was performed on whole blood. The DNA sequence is TGCAGCGTGATGCCGGGCACTGGAAACACCATATATTTT. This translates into CSVMPGTGNTIYF.